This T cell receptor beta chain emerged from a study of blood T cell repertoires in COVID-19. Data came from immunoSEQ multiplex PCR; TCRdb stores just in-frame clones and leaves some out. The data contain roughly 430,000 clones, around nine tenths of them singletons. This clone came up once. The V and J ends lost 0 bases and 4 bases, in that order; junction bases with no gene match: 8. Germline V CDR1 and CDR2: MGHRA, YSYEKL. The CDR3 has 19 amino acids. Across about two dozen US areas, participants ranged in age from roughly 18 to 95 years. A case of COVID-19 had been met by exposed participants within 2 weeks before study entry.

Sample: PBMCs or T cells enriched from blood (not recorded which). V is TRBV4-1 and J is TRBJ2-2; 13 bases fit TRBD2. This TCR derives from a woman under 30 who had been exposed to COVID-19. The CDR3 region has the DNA TGCGCCAGCAGCCAAGATCGGGTCGGACTAGCGGGAGCCACCGGGGAGCTGTTTTTT. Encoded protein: CASSQDRVGLAGATGELFF.